The 32 T cell receptor beta chains in this list originate from one sample, sequenced in a study of blood T cell repertoires in COVID-19. The data were produced by immunoSEQ multiplex PCR, yet TCRdb's version contains in-frame clones alone and is incomplete. In the table there are some 200,000 clones, 87% of which are singletons. Material: peripheral blood. Receptors were obtained from a woman under 30 who had recovered from COVID-19.

This clone was detected once. V usage is TRBV3-1 (or the pseudogene TRBV3-2) and J usage is TRBJ1-3; no firm D call. This CDR3 has 11 amino acids. Between the trimmed V and J ends, which lost 3 bases and 9 bases, there was a span of 6 bases. In germline, CDR1 is LGHDT, CDR2 YNNKEL (reference sequence). This CDR3 reads CASSHGSTIYF. CDR3 DNA sequence: TGTGCCAGCAGCCATGGGAGCACCATATATTTT.

This clone was seen a single time. The chain links TRBV27 to TRBJ1-2; 9 nucleotides align to TRBD1. Unmatched junction bases numbered 9, after V lost 6 bases and J lost 4 bases. The CDR3 covers 15 residues. Germline values: CDR1 MNHEY, CDR2 SMNVEV (reference sequence). The CDR3 DNA is TGTGCCAGCAGAGCCGGGACAGGGCGTATCTATGGCTACACCTTC. Translated, it gives CASRAGTGRIYGYTF.

This chain uses TRBV19 with TRBJ2-2, with 9 bases matching TRBD2. The germline V gene encodes CDR1 LNHDA and CDR2 SQIVND (reference sequence). The CDR3 has 17 residues. V trimming: 0 bases; J trimming: 6 bases; junction bases outside the gene matches: 8. The CDR3 DNA follows: TGTGCCAGTAGTATAGATGGCGGGAGGGCCGTCGCCGGGGAGCTGTTTTTT. This codes for CASSIDGGRAVAGELFF. The whole variable domain, filled in from reference TRBV19 and TRBJ2-2, reads DGGITQSPKYLFRKEGQNVTLSCEQNLNHDAMYWYRQDPGQGLRLIYYSQIVNDFQKGDIAEGYSVSREKKESFPLTVTSAQKNPTAFYLCASSIDGGRAVAGELFFGEGSRLTVL.

This clone was recorded once. V is TRBV7-9 and J is TRBJ2-7; 7 nucleotides match TRBD1. Looked up from germline, CDR1 is SEHNR and CDR2 is FQNEAQ (reference sequence). This CDR3 comprises 16 residues. V dropped 0 bases and J dropped 3; count of bases not matched to a gene: 8. CDR3 residues: CASSLAHGTDVYEQYF. The CDR3 DNA sequence: TGTGCCAGCAGCTTAGCCCACGGGACAGATGTCTACGAGCAGTACTTC.

The chain joins TRBV7-3 to TRBJ2-1; TRBD2 aligns across 7 bases. V shed 2 bases and J 6 bases; nucleotides not matched to a gene: 7. CDR1 SGHTA and CDR2 FQGTGA come from the germline V gene. The CDR3 is made up of 15 amino acids. The CDR3 bases are TGTGCCAGCAGCTTAGGGGGGGAGATACGCAATGAGCAGTTCTTC. Protein product: CASSLGGEIRNEQFF.

About this clone: The junction departs from germline at one end; a sequencing error may be responsible. The gene calls are TRBV11-3 and TRBJ2-7, with unresolved D. The CDR3 is made up of 11 amino acids. Germline V gene lookup returns CDR1 SGHNT and CDR2 YENEEA. DNA for the CDR3: TGTGCCAGCAGCCTCGACACCCCCCGCTTTTTC. Residues: CASSLDTPRFF.

The chain joins TRBV5-1 to TRBJ2-7; D might be TRBD2 (6 bases). CDR3 length equals 13 residues. V was pared by 5 bases and J by 6 bases, with 15 bases between. Germline-derived CDR1 and CDR2 are SGHRS and YFSETQ. CDR3 bases: TGCGCCAGCAGGCGGGAACCGAACAGCGAGCAGTACTTC. This translates into CASRREPNSEQYF.

The rearrangement joins TRBV3-1 (or the pseudogene TRBV3-2) to TRBJ1-2; no clear D. In germline, CDR1 is LGHDT, CDR2 YNNKEL (reference sequence). V lost 5 bases and J lost 8, with 18 bases in between. The CDR3 has 14 amino acids. The CDR3 bases are TGTGCCAGCAGCGTGAGTCGCAACACCGGGGGCTACACCTTC. Its protein is CASSVSRNTGGYTF.

This clone was detected only once. The V call is TRBV19, the J call TRBJ1-2; a possible D gene is TRBD1 (6 bases). This CDR3 contains 14 residues. V shed 1 base and J shed 7 bases, with 13 bases lying between them. Germline V lookup: CDR1 LNHDA, CDR2 SQIVND (reference sequence). This chain's CDR3 is CASSIGHRDIGYTF. CDR3 bases: TGTGCCAGTAGTATAGGGCACAGGGATATTGGCTACACCTTC.

This clone has just one count. The rearrangement uses TRBV13 and TRBJ1-1; 7 bases are a match to TRBD1. The CDR3 totals 14 residues. Germline V gives CDR1 PRHDT, CDR2 FYEKMQ (reference sequence). With V trimmed by 1 base and J by 6 bases, 5 bases remained unmatched. The CDR3: CASSLEGGVSEAFF. The CDR3 DNA follows: TGTGCCAGCAGCTTAGAAGGGGGCGTCTCTGAAGCTTTCTTT. The full variable domain, with the rest looked up from reference TRBV13 and TRBJ1-1, is AAGVIQSPRHLIKEKRETATLKCYPIPRHDTVYWYQQGPGQDPQFLISFYEKMQSDKGSIPDRFSAQQFSDYHSELNMSSLELGDSALYFCASSLEGGVSEAFFGQGTRLTVV.

V and J are TRBV7-9 and TRBJ2-3; 8 positions match TRBD2. The CDR3 has 16 amino acids. After removal of 5 bases from V and 0 bases from J, the junction contained 7 bases not matched to a gene. From germline, CDR1 is SEHNR and CDR2 FQNEAQ (reference sequence). The CDR3: CASSPGLAPSTDTQYF. CDR3 bases: TGTGCCAGCAGCCCAGGACTAGCACCGAGCACAGATACGCAGTATTTT. Full variable domain (remainder filled in from reference TRBV7-9 and TRBJ2-3): DTGVSQNPRHKITKRGQNVTFRCDPISEHNRLYWYRQTLGQGPEFLTYFQNEAQLEKSRLLSDRFSAERPKGSFSTLEIQRTEQGDSAMYLCASSPGLAPSTDTQYFGPGTRLTVL.

This clone was observed a handful of times. V is TRBV19 and J is TRBJ1-5; 9 nucleotides line up with TRBD1. Looked up from germline, CDR1 is LNHDA and CDR2 is SQIVND (reference sequence). V was pared by 5 bases and J by 5 bases, with 7 bases of the junction left unmatched. CDR3 length: 15 residues. Written as DNA, the CDR3 is TGTGCCAGTAGTGGGGACAGGGTAGAGTATCAGCCCCAGCATTTT. Its translation is CASSGDRVEYQPQHF.

The chain joins TRBV4-3 to TRBJ1-2, with 10 bases identical to TRBD1. CDR1 is LGHNA, CDR2 YSLEER, per germline. This CDR3 is built from 16 residues. The trim removed 0 bases at V and 8 bases at J, leaving 9 bases unmatched. The CDR3 coding sequence is TGCGCCAGCAGCCAAGAGCATCCGGGACAGGGGAGGGGCTACACCTTC. This encodes CASSQEHPGQGRGYTF.

The gene calls are TRBV6-5 and TRBJ1-2, with D unclear. Trimming cost V 6 bases and J 4 bases, with 12 bases left between them. The CDR3 totals 13 residues. Germline lookup yields CDR1 MNHEY and CDR2 SVGAGI. This CDR3 is CASRTTEPYGYTF. In DNA form, the CDR3 reads TGTGCCAGCAGGACGACGGAGCCCTATGGCTACACCTTC.

CDR3 sequence (DNA): TGTGCCAGCTCACCCGGACTAGCGGGAGATGCTGAGACCCAGTACTTC. It translates to CASSPGLAGDAETQYF. This chain uses TRBV18 with TRBJ2-5; TRBD2 aligns across 13 bases. Germline CDR1 and CDR2: KGHSH and LQKENI. V was pared by 3 bases and J by 5 bases, with 6 bases of the junction left unmatched. This CDR3 spans 16 amino acids.

In its sample, this clone was seen once. The chain joins TRBV9 to TRBJ2-3; TRBD1 agrees at 7 bases. Germline CDR1 SGDLS, CDR2 YYNGEE. J lost 2 bases, V lost 6 bases, and 6 bases had no gene match. This CDR3 contains 14 residues. CDR3 region: CASTPGQTTDTQYF. The CDR3 DNA is TGTGCCAGCACCCCGGGACAGACCACAGATACGCAGTATTTT. The complete variable domain, with remaining parts taken from reference TRBV9 and TRBJ2-3, reads DSGVTQTPKHLITATGQRVTLRCSPRSGDLSVYWYQQSLDQGLQFLIQYYNGEERAKGNILERFSAQQFPDLHSELNLSSLELGDSALYFCASTPGQTTDTQYFGPGTRLTVL.

The gene calls are TRBV27 and TRBJ2-3; the match to TRBD1 covers 11 bases. Unmatched junction bases numbered 3, after V lost 3 bases and J lost 7 bases. Germline V gene lookup returns CDR1 MNHEY and CDR2 SMNVEV (reference sequence). The CDR3 is 14 amino acids. This CDR3 is CASSLGQGVNTQYF. As DNA, the CDR3 is TGTGCCAGCAGTTTGGGACAGGGGGTAAATACGCAGTATTTT.

The gene calls are TRBV13 and TRBJ2-5; D not certain. Looked up from germline, CDR1 is PRHDT and CDR2 is FYEKMQ (reference sequence). V gave up 7 bases and J gave up 5 bases, with 14 bases separating them. CDR3 length: 13 amino acids. CDR3 protein: CASNSGFEETQYF. The CDR3 nucleotides are TGTGCCAGCAACAGTGGCTTTGAGGAGACCCAGTACTTC.

This chain links TRBV4-3 with TRBJ1-2; no clear D. V shed 0 bases and J shed 4 bases, with 9 bases lying between them. The CDR3 is made up of 14 amino acids. Germline CDR1 LGHNA, CDR2 YSLEER. The CDR3 nucleotides read TGCGCCAGCAGCCAAGAGGGCGATGTCTATGGCTACACCTTC. The encoded protein is CASSQEGDVYGYTF.

This clone has just a few counts. The chain couples TRBV25-1 to TRBJ2-7; D perhaps matches TRBD2 (5 bases). Trimming removed 4 bases from V and 3 bases from J, with 7 bases in between. CDR3 size: 12 residues. From germline, CDR1 is MGHDK and CDR2 SYGVNS. The CDR3 DNA follows: TGTGCCAGCAGTGCGGAGGTCTACGAGCAGTACTTC. Translation: CASSAEVYEQYF.

The chain has TRBV7-2 and TRBJ2-7, with a tentative D call TRBD1 (5 bases). The CDR3 has 15 residues. The germline CDR1 and CDR2 sequences are SGHTA and FQGNSA. Trimming cost V 5 bases and J 3 bases, with 17 bases left between them. The chain's CDR3 is CASSIYTDNGYEQYF. The CDR3 nucleotides are TGTGCCAGCAGCATATACACGGACAATGGCTACGAGCAGTACTTC.

The chain joins TRBV4-1 to TRBJ2-3, with 11 bases that match TRBD2. Germline CDR1 is MGHRA and CDR2 is YSYEKL. This CDR3 has 16 amino acids. V shed 0 bases and J 1 base; nucleotides not matched to a gene: 0. The CDR3 protein is CASSQEGLAGTDTQYF. CDR3 sequence (DNA): TGCGCCAGCAGCCAAGAGGGACTAGCGGGCACAGATACGCAGTATTTT.

This chain connects TRBV4-3 to TRBJ1-4; D is perhaps TRBD1 (5 bases). This CDR3 region has 15 residues. Germline loops: CDR1 LGHNA, CDR2 YSLEER. Trimming cost V 0 bases and J 8 bases, with 13 bases left between them. The CDR3 loop reads CASSQDDDGGEKLFF. The DNA for the CDR3 is TGCGCCAGCAGCCAAGATGATGACGGGGGAGAAAAACTGTTTTTT.

The chain carries TRBV29-1 and TRBJ2-7, with D possibly being TRBD1 (6 bases). The CDR3 length is 15 residues. Germline loops: CDR1 SQVTM, CDR2 ANQGSEA. Trimming cost V 7 bases and J 0 bases, with 19 bases left between them. The CDR3 coding sequence is TGCAGCGCCACGTCGCACGACAGGCCCTCCTACGAGCAGTACTTC. Its translation is CSATSHDRPSYEQYF.

DNA for the CDR3: TGTGCCAGCAGCCAAAAGCGGGGCCCCTACGAGCAGTACTTC. It encodes CASSQKRGPYEQYF. This sequence joins TRBV14 and TRBJ2-7; 7 bases line up with TRBD2. Germline V gene data show CDR1 as SGHDN and CDR2 as FVKESK. This CDR3 comprises 14 residues. Losses at the gene ends were 2 bases for V and 2 bases for J; bases not matched to a gene: 3.

In the case of this clone: The sample carries other DNA sequences with the same CDR3. CDR3 bases: TGTGCCACCAGTGAGGGGGGCTATGGCTACACCTTC. This translates into CATSEGGYGYTF. The chain recombines TRBV24-1 with TRBJ1-2; perhaps TRBD1 as D (5 bases). In germline, CDR1 is KGHDR, CDR2 SFDVKD. V lost 4 bases, J lost 4 bases, and 6 bases lay in between. CDR3 length: 12 amino acids.

The J gene is TRBJ2-6, the V gene TRBV19; 8 bases fit TRBD1. The V gene's germline CDR1 is LNHDA and CDR2 SQIVND (reference sequence). V lost 7 bases to trimming and J lost 0 bases; unmatched junction nucleotides: 14. CDR3 length: 19 residues. CDR3 nucleotides: TGTGCCAGTATGGTCCTCCCGGGACAGGAAGCCTCTGGGGCCAACGTCCTGACTTTC. It is translated as CASMVLPGQEASGANVLTF.

The CDR3 DNA sequence: TGTGCCTGGAGTCCGAACCACTTGTCCGGCTACACCTTC. This gives the protein CAWSPNHLSGYTF. This rearrangement joins TRBV30 to TRBJ1-2, with no clear D. CDR3 length equals 13 residues. With 2 bases removed from V and 8 bases from J, the gap between germline ends came to 15 bases. Germline-derived CDR1 and CDR2 are GTSNPN and SVGIG (reference sequence).

The chain carries TRBV6-5 and TRBJ2-7, with TRBD2 matching 10 bases. The V gene end was trimmed by 6 bases and the J gene end by 5 bases; junction bases not matched to a gene: 4. This CDR3 spans 13 amino acids. Germline V CDR1 and CDR2: MNHEY, SVGAGI. CDR3 sequence reads: CASRPSGSDEQYF. DNA for the CDR3: TGTGCCAGCAGGCCTAGCGGGAGTGACGAGCAGTACTTC.

This chain joins TRBV28 and TRBJ1-2, with TRBD1 matching over 7 bases. This CDR3 spans 12 amino acids. The ends lost 10 bases at V and 3 bases at J; junction bases unmatched: 5. Per the germline V gene, CDR1 is MDHEN and CDR2 is SYDVKM. The CDR3 spells CATGQYHYGYTF. As DNA, the CDR3 is TGTGCCACGGGACAGTACCACTATGGCTACACCTTC.

This chain connects TRBV5-4 to TRBJ2-1; 12 bases are shared with TRBD2. J was trimmed by 8 bases and V by 1 base; bases with no gene match: 7. The CDR3 extends over 16 amino acids. Germline CDR1 is SGHNT and CDR2 is YYREEE (reference sequence). CDR3 loop: CASSLLSTSGSHEQFF. CDR3 sequence (DNA): TGTGCCAGCAGCTTGTTGTCGACTAGCGGGAGCCATGAGCAGTTCTTC.

The chain links TRBV5-4 to TRBJ2-5; D is uncertain. CDR1 and CDR2 (germline): SGHNT, YYREEE (reference sequence). Trimming shortened V by 3 bases and J by 3 bases, and 9 bases separated the two germline ends. This CDR3 is built from 13 residues. The chain's CDR3 is CASSSGKEETQYF. As DNA, the CDR3 is TGTGCCAGCAGCTCCGGTAAAGAAGAGACCCAGTACTTC.